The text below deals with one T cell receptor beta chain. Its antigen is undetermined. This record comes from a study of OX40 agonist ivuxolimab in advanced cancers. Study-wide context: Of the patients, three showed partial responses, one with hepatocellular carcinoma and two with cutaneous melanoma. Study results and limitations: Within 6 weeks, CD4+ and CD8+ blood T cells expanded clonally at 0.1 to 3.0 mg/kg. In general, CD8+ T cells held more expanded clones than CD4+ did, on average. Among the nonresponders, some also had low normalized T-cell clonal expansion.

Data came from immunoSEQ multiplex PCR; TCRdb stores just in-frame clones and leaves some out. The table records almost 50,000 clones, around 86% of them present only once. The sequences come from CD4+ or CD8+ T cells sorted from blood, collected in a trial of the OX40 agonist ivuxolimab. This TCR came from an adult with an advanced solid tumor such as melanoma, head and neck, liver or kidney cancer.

This chain's CDR3 is CSVEARNSYEQYF. Written as DNA, the CDR3 is TGCAGCGTTGAAGCGCGCAACTCCTACGAGCAGTACTTC. This chain joins TRBV29-1 and TRBJ2-7; no clear D gene. The CDR3 runs to 13 residues. Looked up from germline, CDR1 is SQVTM and CDR2 is ANQGSEA. With 1 base removed from V and 0 bases from J, the gap between germline ends came to 7 bases.